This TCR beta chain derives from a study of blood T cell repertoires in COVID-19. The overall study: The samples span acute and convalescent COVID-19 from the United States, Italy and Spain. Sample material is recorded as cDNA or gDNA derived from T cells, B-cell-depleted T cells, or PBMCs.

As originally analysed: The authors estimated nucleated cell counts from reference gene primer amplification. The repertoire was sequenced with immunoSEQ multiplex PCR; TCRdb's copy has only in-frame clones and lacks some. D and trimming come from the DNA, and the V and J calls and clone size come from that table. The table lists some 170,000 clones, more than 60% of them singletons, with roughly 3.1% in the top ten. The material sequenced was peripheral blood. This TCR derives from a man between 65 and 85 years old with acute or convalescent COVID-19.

The CDR3 loop is CASNRRDSNQPQHF. The CDR3 bases are TGTGCCAGCAATCGACGGGATAGCAATCAGCCCCAGCATTTT. The V call is TRBV6-4, the J call TRBJ1-5; D gene uncertain. Germline assignment: CDR1 MRHNA and CDR2 SNTAGT. Trimming took off 7 bases at V and 0 bases at J, with 10 bases between the two ends. The CDR3 runs 14 residues.